Sequencing of this T cell receptor beta chain was carried out in a study of radiation and T cells in renal cell carcinoma (dated by TCRdb to about 2020). Background on the whole study: Samples were obtained from a clinical trial, in which 15 Gy stereotactic body radiation therapy was delivered to primary renal cell carcinomas and nephrectomy was performed 4 weeks later. In total, around 53 samples, comprising around 26 tumors and roughly 27 peripheral blood samples, were subjected to TCR beta sequencing. Across all 55 or so samples, around 4,000,000 unique CDR3 nucleotide sequences, encoding 2,658,974 unique CDR3 amino acid sequences, were identified. Study-wide conclusions, independent of this receptor: Top tumor clonotypes rose in blood from baseline to 2 weeks post-radiation, then contracted by 4 weeks, suggesting transient expansion of tumor-resident clones. Because pretreatment tumor biopsies were not available, the study could not determine whether clonotypes were already present within the tumor at baseline. Blood repertoire dynamics were not followed beyond 4 weeks after treatment. Effects of radiation dose or scheduling on the TCR repertoire could not be addressed with the single-armed trial design.

The immunoSEQ kit was used, according to the manufacturer's recommendations, to generate TCR beta libraries from genomic DNA. To prepare libraries, a first multiplex PCR with proprietary primers was run, followed by a second PCR that added unique barcodes, and a bead cleanup was done after each round. Each sample batch included a kit-provided positive control reaction and a negative control reaction. The final libraries were assessed on an Agilent 4200 TapeStation D1000 ScreenTape, pooled by volume, and quantified by qPCR. Sequencing ran on an Illumina NextSeq500 with a MidOutput 150-cycle cartridge, using 156 Read1 and 15 Index1 cycles with kit custom primers. The pooled library was loaded at around 0.98 pM, with a roughly 20% PhiX control spiked in. Regarding the original processing steps: The vendor-processed data were analyzed in R, and a clonotype was defined as all T cells that share the same CDR3 nucleotide sequence. In the clone abundance analyses, frequencies in each sample were normalized to that sample's 10,000 most abundant clones. Before analysis, public T cell clones were removed, and these numbered fewer than six per sample on average. Tumor-enriched and baseline blood-enriched clonotypes were defined by at least a 32-fold difference in abundance between compartments. Clonotypes expanded or contracted between blood time points were identified with a beta-binomial differential abundance model. Tumor-blood repertoire similarity was measured with the Baroni-Urbani and Buser coefficient, and groups were compared using two-tailed Wilcoxon tests in R. Drawn from immuneACCESS, this table holds only the in-frame rearrangements with V and J called that TCRdb kept. Clones are partly lost; checked studies trace under half to an unresolved V gene and leave the rest unexplained. Clone size and V and J calls were adopted from that table, with D and trimming inferred from the DNA. This sample is represented by about 130,000 clones; 81% of them were singletons. The ten most abundant clones make up 5% to 6.5% of the sample.

The label giving this sample's time point can be read as: blood 2 weeks post-SBRT. This specimen's treatment or condition label, interpreted: 15 Gy SBRT to primary tumor, nephrectomy 4 weeks later. To track tumor-enriched clonotypes, serial peripheral blood was sampled from radiation-treated patients at baseline and at 2 weeks and 4 weeks after SBRT. Renal cell carcinoma with clear cell pathology was present in all patients. Genomic DNA for TCR sequencing was prepared using the QIAamp DNA Blood Mini Kit (Qiagen). The analyses included only samples that passed all quality control checks. CDR1 SEHNR and CDR2 FQNEAQ are derived from the germline V gene (reference sequence). V sheds 5 bases and J sheds 5 bases, leaving 16 bases between their ends. The CDR3 contains 14 residues, cysteine and phenylalanine counted. Only the CDR3 DNA is retained, 42 bases long and in frame from the first base. Turning to this clone: What this receptor recognizes is not known. The sample holds no much larger clone one base away, and base qualities are not on file.

Sequences were derived from blood, sampled from a patient whose treatment included radiotherapy and nephrectomy. The clonotype originates from a man over 45 with renal cell carcinoma. The rearranged segments are TRBV7-9 and TRBJ2-7, with the D segment identity uncertain. For the CDR3, the sequence is CASSPPVGFDEQYF. The sequenced DNA is TGTGCCAGCAGCCCACCGGTCGGGTTCGACGAGCAGTACTTC.